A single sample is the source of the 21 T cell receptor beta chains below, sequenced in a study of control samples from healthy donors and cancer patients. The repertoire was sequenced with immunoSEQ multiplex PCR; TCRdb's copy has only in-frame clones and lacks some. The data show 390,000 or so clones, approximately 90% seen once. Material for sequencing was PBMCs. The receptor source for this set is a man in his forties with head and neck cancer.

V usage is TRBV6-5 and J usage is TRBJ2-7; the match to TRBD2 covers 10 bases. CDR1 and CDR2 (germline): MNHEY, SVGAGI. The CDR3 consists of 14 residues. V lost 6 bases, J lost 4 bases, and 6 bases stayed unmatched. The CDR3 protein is CASRAPSGGYEQYF. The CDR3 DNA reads TGTGCCAGCAGGGCCCCTAGCGGGGGATACGAGCAGTACTTC.

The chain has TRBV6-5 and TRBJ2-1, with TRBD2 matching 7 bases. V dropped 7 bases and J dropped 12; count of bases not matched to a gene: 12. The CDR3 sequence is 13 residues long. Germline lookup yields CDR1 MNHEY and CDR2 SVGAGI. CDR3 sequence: CASTTLDGGWQFF. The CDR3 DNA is TGTGCCAGCACCACATTGGACGGGGGGTGGCAGTTCTTC.

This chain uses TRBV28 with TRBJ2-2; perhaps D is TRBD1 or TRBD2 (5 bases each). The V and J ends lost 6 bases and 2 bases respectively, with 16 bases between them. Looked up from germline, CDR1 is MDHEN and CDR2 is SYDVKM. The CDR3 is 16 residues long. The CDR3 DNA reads TGTGCCAGCAGCCCCAGGCCGAGGGGCAACACCGGGGAGCTGTTTTTT. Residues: CASSPRPRGNTGELFF.

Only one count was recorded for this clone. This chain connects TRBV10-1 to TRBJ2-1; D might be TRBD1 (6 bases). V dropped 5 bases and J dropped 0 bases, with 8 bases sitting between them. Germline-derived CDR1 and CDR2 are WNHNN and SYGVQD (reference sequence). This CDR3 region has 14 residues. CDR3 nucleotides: TGCGCCAGCAGTACAGGGCCCTCCTACAATGAGCAGTTCTTC. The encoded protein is CASSTGPSYNEQFF.

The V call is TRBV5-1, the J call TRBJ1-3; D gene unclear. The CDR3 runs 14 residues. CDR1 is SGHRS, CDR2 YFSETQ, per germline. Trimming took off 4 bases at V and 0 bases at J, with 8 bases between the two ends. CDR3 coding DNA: TGCGCCAGCAGCGATAGTCTCTCTGGAAACACCATATATTTT. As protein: CASSDSLSGNTIYF. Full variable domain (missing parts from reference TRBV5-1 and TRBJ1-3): KAGVTQTPRYLIKTRGQQVTLSCSPISGHRSVSWYQQTPGQGLQFLFEYFSETQRNKGNFPGRFSGRQFSNSRSEMNVSTLELGDSALYLCASSDSLSGNTIYFGEGSWLTVV.

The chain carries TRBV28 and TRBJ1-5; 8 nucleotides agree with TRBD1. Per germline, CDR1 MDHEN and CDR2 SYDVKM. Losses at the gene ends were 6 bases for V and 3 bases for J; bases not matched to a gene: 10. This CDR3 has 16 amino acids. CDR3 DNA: TGTGCCAGCAGCCAACAGGGGGTGGGATACAATCAGCCCCAGCATTTT. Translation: CASSQQGVGYNQPQHF.

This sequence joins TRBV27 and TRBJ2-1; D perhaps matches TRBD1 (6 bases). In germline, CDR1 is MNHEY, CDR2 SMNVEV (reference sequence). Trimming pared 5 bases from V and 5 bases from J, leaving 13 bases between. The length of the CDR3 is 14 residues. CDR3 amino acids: CASSTRDKHNEQFF. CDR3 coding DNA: TGTGCCAGCAGTACCCGGGACAAACACAATGAGCAGTTCTTC.

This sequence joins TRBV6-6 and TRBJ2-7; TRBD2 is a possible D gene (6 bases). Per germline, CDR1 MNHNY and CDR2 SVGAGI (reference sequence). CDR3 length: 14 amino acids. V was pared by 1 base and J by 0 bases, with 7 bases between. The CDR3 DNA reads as TGTGCCAGCAGTTACTACGGGAGCTCCTACGAGCAGTACTTC. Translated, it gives CASSYYGSSYEQYF.

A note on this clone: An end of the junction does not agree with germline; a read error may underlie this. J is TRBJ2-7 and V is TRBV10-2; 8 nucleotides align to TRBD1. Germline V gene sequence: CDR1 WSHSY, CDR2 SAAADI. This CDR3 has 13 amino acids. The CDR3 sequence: CASRTGMSSEQYF. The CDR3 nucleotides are TGCGCCAGTCGGACAGGGATGTCCTCCGAGCAGTACTTC.

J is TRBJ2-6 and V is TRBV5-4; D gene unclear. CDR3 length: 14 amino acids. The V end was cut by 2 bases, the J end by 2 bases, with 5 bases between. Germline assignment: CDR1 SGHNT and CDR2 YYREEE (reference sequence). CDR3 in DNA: TGTGCCAGCAGCTTAGTCCCTGGGGCCAACGTCCTGACTTTC. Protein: CASSLVPGANVLTF.

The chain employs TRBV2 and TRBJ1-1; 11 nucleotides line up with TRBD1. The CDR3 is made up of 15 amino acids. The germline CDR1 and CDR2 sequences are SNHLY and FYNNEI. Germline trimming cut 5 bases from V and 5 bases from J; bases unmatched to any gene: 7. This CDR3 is CASSRTGTGGTEAFF. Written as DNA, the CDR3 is TGTGCCAGCAGTCGTACCGGGACAGGGGGTACTGAAGCTTTCTTT.

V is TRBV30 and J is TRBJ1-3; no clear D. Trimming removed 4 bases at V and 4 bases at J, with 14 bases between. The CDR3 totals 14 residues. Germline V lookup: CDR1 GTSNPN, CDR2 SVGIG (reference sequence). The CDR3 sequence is CAWTAAAGGNTIYF. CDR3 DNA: TGTGCCTGGACTGCAGCGGCGGGAGGAAACACCATATATTTT.

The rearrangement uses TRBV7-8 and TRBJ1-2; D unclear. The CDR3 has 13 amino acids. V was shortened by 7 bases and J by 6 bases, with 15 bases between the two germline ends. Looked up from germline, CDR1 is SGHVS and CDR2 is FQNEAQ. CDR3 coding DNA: TGTGCCAGCACCCCCAGTCCAGGCGATGGCTACACCTTC. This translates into CASTPSPGDGYTF.

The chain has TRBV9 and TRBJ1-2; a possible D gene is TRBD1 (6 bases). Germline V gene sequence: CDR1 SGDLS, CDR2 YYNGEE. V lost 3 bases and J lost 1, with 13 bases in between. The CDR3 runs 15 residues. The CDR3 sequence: CASSGRGHLNYGYTF. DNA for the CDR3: TGTGCCAGCAGCGGTAGGGGACACCTTAACTATGGCTACACCTTC.

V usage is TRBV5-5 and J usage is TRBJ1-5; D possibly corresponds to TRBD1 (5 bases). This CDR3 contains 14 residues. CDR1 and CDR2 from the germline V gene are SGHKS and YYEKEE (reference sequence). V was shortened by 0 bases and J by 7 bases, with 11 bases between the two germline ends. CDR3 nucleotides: TGTGCCAGCAGCTTGGGGGGGTTAGGGCAGCCCCAGCATTTT. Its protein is CASSLGGLGQPQHF.

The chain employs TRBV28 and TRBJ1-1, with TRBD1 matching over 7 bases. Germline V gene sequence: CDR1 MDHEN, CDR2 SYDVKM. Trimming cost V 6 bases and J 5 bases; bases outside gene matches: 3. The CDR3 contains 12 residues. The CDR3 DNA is TGTGCCAGCAGCCAACAGGGGACTGAAGCTTTCTTT. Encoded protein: CASSQQGTEAFF.

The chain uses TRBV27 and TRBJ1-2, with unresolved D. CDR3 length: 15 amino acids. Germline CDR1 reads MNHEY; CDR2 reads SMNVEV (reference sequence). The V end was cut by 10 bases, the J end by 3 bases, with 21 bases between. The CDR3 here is CATGLGASQDYGYTF. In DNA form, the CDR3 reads TGTGCCACTGGACTGGGAGCGAGTCAGGACTATGGCTACACCTTC.

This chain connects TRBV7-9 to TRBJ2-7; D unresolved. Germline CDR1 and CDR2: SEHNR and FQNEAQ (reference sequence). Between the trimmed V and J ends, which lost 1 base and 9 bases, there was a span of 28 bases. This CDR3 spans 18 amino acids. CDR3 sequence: CASSLEERISRSIPWQYF. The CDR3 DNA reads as TGTGCCAGCAGCTTAGAGGAAAGGATCTCTAGAAGTATCCCCTGGCAGTACTTC.

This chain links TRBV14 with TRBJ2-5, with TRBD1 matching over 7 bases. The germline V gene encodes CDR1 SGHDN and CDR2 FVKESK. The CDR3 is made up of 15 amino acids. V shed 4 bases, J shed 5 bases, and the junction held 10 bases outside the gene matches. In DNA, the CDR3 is TGTGCCAGCAGCCGCTACAGGGGCCGAGGGGAGACCCAGTACTTC. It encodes CASSRYRGRGETQYF. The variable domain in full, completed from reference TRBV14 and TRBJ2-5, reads EAGVTQFPSHSVIEKGQTVTLRCDPISGHDNLYWYRRVMGKEIKFLLHFVKESKQDESGMPNNRFLAERTGGTYSTLKVQPAELEDSGVYFCASSRYRGRGETQYFGPGTRLLVL.

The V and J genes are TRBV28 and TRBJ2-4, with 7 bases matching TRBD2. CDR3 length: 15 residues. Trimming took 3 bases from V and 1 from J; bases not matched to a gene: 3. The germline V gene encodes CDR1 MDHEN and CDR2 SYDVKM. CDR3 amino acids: CASSFVGGAKNIQYF. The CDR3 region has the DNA TGTGCCAGCAGTTTTGTGGGAGGGGCCAAAAACATTCAGTACTTC.

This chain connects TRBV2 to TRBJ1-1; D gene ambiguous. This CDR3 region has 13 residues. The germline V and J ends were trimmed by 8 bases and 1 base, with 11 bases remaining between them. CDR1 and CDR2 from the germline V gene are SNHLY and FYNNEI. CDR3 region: CASATGRNTEAFF. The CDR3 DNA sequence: TGTGCCAGCGCTACCGGTAGGAACACTGAAGCTTTCTTT. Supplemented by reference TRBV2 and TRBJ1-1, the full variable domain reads EPEVTQTPSHQVTQMGQEVILRCVPISNHLYFYWYRQILGQKVEFLVSFYNNEISEKSEIFDDQFSVERPDGSNFTLKIRSTKLEDSAMYFCASATGRNTEAFFGQGTRLTVV.